This T cell receptor beta chain was sequenced during a study of CD8 T cell repertoires and HIV-1 epitope variants. Across the whole study: Twenty-five autologous and known Gag and Nef epitope variant peptides each stimulated T cells separately. Cultures ran about ten days, with IL-2, IL-7 and IL-15 added on days 3 and 7.

By share, this clone counts as hyperexpanded. The antigen remains undetermined. Study findings and constraints: Most of the nine antigen-specific clonotypes appeared cross-reactive to autologous or escape variants.

The length of the CDR3 is 15 residues. CDR1 and CDR2 (germline): PRHDT, FYEKMQ (reference sequence). The V and J ends lost 4 bases and 2 bases respectively, with 14 bases between them. TCRdb's copy holds only in-frame clones and misses some; the assay was immunoSEQ multiplex PCR. The repertoire consists of over a thousand clones, with 60% to 80% occurring once and the leading ten covering roughly 41%. Sequencing was carried out using cultured CD8+ T cells derived from PBMCs. This chain uses TRBV13 with TRBJ2-5; perhaps TRBD2 as D (5 bases). This clonotype was obtained from a male donor with HIV. Here the CDR3 DNA reads TGTGCCAGCAGCTCCGCCGGGATAGATCAAGAGACCCAGTACTTC. It codes for CASSSAGIDQETQYF. Complete variable domain (other parts from reference TRBV13 and TRBJ2-5): AAGVIQSPRHLIKEKRETATLKCYPIPRHDTVYWYQQGPGQDPQFLISFYEKMQSDKGSIPDRFSAQQFSDYHSELNMSSLELGDSALYFCASSSAGIDQETQYFGPGTRLLVL.